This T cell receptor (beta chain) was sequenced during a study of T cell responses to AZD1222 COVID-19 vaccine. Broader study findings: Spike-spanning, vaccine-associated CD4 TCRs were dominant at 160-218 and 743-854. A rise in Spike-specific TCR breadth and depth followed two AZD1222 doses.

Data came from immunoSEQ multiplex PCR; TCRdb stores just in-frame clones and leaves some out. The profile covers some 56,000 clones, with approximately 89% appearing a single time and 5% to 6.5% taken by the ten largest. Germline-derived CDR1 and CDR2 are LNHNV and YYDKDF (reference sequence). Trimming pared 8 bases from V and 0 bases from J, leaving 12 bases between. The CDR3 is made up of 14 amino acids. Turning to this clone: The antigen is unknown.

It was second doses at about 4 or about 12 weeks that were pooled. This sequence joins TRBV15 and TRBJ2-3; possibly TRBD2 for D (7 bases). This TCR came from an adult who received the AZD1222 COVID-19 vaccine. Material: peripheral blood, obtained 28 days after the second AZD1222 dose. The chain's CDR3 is CATSGGGSTDTQYF. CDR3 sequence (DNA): TGTGCCACCTCGGGGGGCGGGAGCACAGATACGCAGTATTTT. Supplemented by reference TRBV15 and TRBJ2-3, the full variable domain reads DAMVIQNPRYQVTQFGKPVTLSCSQTLNHNVMYWYQQKSSQAPKLLFHYYDKDFNNEADTPDNFQSRRPNTSFCFLDIRSPGLGDTAMYLCATSGGGSTDTQYFGPGTRLTVL.